What follows describes a single TCR beta chain. What it recognizes is unknown. The PCR used 60 Vbeta and 13 Jbeta primers. Produced via immunoSEQ multiplex PCR; TCRdb's table is partial and in-frame only. This table holds over 65,000 clones. The sample belongs to a study of cytomegalovirus exposure and HLA in healthy donors. The germline gives CDR1 SGHKS, CDR2 YYEKEE (reference sequence). V was cut by 0 bases and J by 1 base, with 8 bases left in between. This CDR3 contains 15 residues. Regarding the study as a whole: Later analysis showed TCR association rates varying by HLA locus, highest for DRB1 and lowest for HLA-C. Rare sequences made up most TCRs, while some public TCRs were found in many donors.

The sequence was obtained from a man aged 30 to 39 in good health and CMV-seronegative. J is TRBJ1-3 and V is TRBV5-5, with D perhaps TRBD1 (5 bases). Material for sequencing was PBMCs. The CDR3 loop reads CASSLARQSGNTIYF. The DNA for the CDR3 is TGTGCCAGCAGCTTGGCACGACAGTCTGGAAACACCATATATTTT.